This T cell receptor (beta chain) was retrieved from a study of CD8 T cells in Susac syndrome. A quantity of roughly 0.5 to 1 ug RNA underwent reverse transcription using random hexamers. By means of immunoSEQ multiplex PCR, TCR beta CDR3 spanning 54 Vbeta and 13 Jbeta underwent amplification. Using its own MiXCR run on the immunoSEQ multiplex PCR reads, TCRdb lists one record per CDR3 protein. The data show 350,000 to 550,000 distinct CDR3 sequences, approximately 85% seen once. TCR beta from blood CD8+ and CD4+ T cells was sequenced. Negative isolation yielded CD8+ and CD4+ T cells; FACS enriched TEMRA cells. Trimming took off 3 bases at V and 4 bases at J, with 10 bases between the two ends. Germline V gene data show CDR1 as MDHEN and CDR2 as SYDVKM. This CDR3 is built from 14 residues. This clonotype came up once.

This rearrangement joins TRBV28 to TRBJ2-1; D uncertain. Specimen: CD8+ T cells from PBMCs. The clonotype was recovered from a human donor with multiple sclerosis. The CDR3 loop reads CASSFLSRYNEQFF. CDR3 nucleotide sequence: TGTGCCAGCAGTTTCCTCTCCCGGTACAATGAGCAGTTCTTC.